This TCR beta chain derives from a study of T cells in Graves' hyperthyroidism and ophthalmopathy. CDR1 DFQATT and CDR2 SNEGSKA come from the germline V gene (reference sequence). Trimming took 6 bases from V and 6 from J; bases not matched to a gene: 7. This CDR3 is built from 14 residues. Turning to this clonotype: Its antigen is undetermined.

Overall study findings and caveats: Ophthalmopathy was separated from stable hyperthyroidism by a 13 V-J model. Model output signaled ophthalmopathy a median roughly 6 months ahead of onset.

Researchers took RNA transcripts and amplified the TCR beta CDR3 regions from them. The HTBI primer set served for first-round RT-PCR of the TCR CDR3. TCRdb processed the multiplex PCR reads anew with MiXCR; each CDR3 protein has one entry. The repertoire holds about 640,000 distinct CDR3 sequences, around 20% seen once, with 34% in the top ten. Each diagnosis drew on symptoms, thyroxine, TRAb, thyroid ultrasound and orbital computed tomography findings. Fresh peripheral blood, roughly 10 ml, was the source of the PBMCs. The source is a man aged 25 to 40 with Graves' ophthalmopathy. V is TRBV20-1 and J is TRBJ2-1, with TRBD2 identical over 11 bases. The sequencing input was blood. The CDR3 sequence is CSAIPSGRTNEQFF. CDR3 bases: TGCAGTGCCATACCTAGCGGGAGGACCAATGAGCAGTTCTTC.